This TCR beta chain was identified in a study of CD4 T cell repertoires in COVID-19. Assay: immunoSEQ multiplex PCR; the TCRdb copy retains only in-frame clones and omits some. The sample records about 22,000 clones, more than 75% being singletons. Germline CDR1 WNHNN, CDR2 SYGVQD (reference sequence). The CDR3 runs to 15 residues. The trim removed 4 bases at V and 10 bases at J, leaving 5 bases unmatched. These memory T cells were uncultured and sequenced directly after ex vivo isolation. The source was central memory CD4+ T cells from blood, collected before the COVID-19 pandemic. J is TRBJ2-1 and V is TRBV10-1; 15 positions agree with TRBD2. This clonotype originated in a human donor who had COVID-19. In DNA form, the CDR3 reads TGCGCCAGCAGTGGACGGACTAGCGGGAGGGCCGAGCAGTTCTTC. Translated: CASSGRTSGRAEQFF.